The present TCR beta chain was sequenced within a study of shared clonotypes between healthy human individuals. Study conclusions and caveats: Richness estimates generally favored naive over memory subsets. Clonotypes shared by all four donors outscored non-shared clonotypes in generation probability.

Comment on this clone: As yet, its antigen is unknown.

This CDR3 comprises 14 residues. In germline, CDR1 is LNHDA, CDR2 SQIVND (reference sequence). V gave up 3 bases and J gave up 7 bases, with 15 bases separating them. In the original workflow: ImmunoSEQ yielded junction-only sequences lacking quality scores, so filtering differed. Profiled with immunoSEQ multiplex PCR; TCRdb holds only in-frame clones, not every one. Clonal size and the V and J genes are those of that table, whereas D and trimming came from the DNA. The sample yields some 2,100,000 clones, around 95% seen once. The V and J genes are TRBV19 and TRBJ1-2, with D possibly matching TRBD1 (6 bases). The sample taken for sequencing was naive CD4+ T cells sorted from blood. The subset here: CD45RA+ positively selected. This sequence originates from a man aged 18 to 29 in good health. The CDR3: CASSIIGGQVGYTF. CDR3 coding DNA: TGTGCCAGTAGTATTATCGGGGGGCAAGTTGGCTACACCTTC.